The 26 T cell receptor beta chains in this list originate from one sample, sequenced in a study of blood T cell repertoires in COVID-19. Method: immunoSEQ multiplex PCR; TCRdb's copy keeps in-frame clones and lacks some. The sample carries just over 90,000 clones, almost 80% recorded once. What was sequenced was peripheral blood. The receptors were sampled from a human donor in a cohort sampled during active COVID-19.

V usage is TRBV2 and J usage is TRBJ1-6; 9 bases align to TRBD1. Per germline, CDR1 SNHLY and CDR2 FYNNEI. The CDR3 has 15 amino acids. V gave up 6 bases and J gave up 7 bases; unmatched junction bases: 7. This chain's CDR3 is CASRETTGGNSPLHF. The CDR3 nucleotides are TGTGCCAGCAGGGAAACGACAGGGGGAAATTCACCCCTCCACTTT.

The rearrangement joins TRBV12-3 or TRBV12-4 to TRBJ1-5; D may be TRBD1 (5 bases). V was pared by 3 bases and J by 7 bases, with 10 bases between. CDR3 length equals 13 residues. CDR3 residues: CASSFSGLQPQHF. In DNA form, the CDR3 reads TGTGCCAGCAGTTTCTCAGGGCTGCAGCCCCAGCATTTT.

J is TRBJ2-2 and V is TRBV9, with 8 bases that match TRBD2. The junction had 13 bases not matched to a gene; V was cut back by 4 bases and J by 2 bases. CDR3 length equals 18 residues. Germline V CDR1 and CDR2: SGDLS, YYNGEE. CDR3 in amino acids: CASSPRSGGPRNTGELFF. Written as DNA, the CDR3 is TGTGCCAGCAGCCCCAGGTCGGGGGGGCCACGAAACACCGGGGAGCTGTTTTTT. The whole variable domain, filled in from reference TRBV9 and TRBJ2-2, reads DSGVTQTPKHLITATGQRVTLRCSPRSGDLSVYWYQQSLDQGLQFLIQYYNGEERAKGNILERFSAQQFPDLHSELNLSSLELGDSALYFCASSPRSGGPRNTGELFFGEGSRLTVL.

This clone rates as medium-sized (0.01 to 0.1%). This chain links TRBV4-2 with TRBJ2-1, with 9 bases aligning to TRBD2. CDR1 is LGHNA, CDR2 YNFKEQ, per germline. The V and J ends lost 3 bases and 0 bases, in that order; junction bases with no gene match: 9. This CDR3 spans 18 amino acids. The CDR3 region has the DNA TGTGCCAGCAGCCACAAGAGGGTTAGCGGGGGCTCCTACAATGAGCAGTTCTTC. This encodes CASSHKRVSGGSYNEQFF.

V and J are TRBV27 and TRBJ1-1; 9 nucleotides line up with TRBD1. CDR1 is MNHEY and CDR2 is SMNVEV in the germline V gene (reference sequence). The junction had 11 bases not matched to a gene; V was cut back by 6 bases and J by 6 bases. The CDR3 has 15 amino acids. CDR3 amino acids: CASSPIGQGRPEAFF. The CDR3 DNA reads TGTGCCAGCAGCCCCATAGGACAGGGGAGGCCTGAAGCTTTCTTT.

This chain links TRBV12-2 with TRBJ1-6. TRBV12-2 is a pseudogene segment. This CDR3 is built from 18 residues. The CDR3 protein is CASRLALCGGFYNSPLHF. The CDR3, as DNA: TGTGCAAGTCGCTTAGCGCTGTGCGGGGGATTCTATAATTCACCCCTCCACTTT.

The chain has TRBV6-5 and TRBJ1-2; the D gene is possibly TRBD1 (5 bases). V was clipped by 8 bases and J by 4 bases, with 11 bases between them. The germline V gene encodes CDR1 MNHEY and CDR2 SVGAGI. CDR3 size: 12 residues. CDR3 coding DNA: TGTGCCAGCGTCGGGGGGAGCTATGGCTACACCTTC. The encoded protein is CASVGGSYGYTF.

The chain uses TRBV11-2 and TRBJ1-2, with 8 nucleotides matching TRBD1. Trimming cost V 5 bases and J 4 bases; bases outside gene matches: 3. The germline CDR1 and CDR2 sequences are SGHAT and FQNNGV. There are 13 residues in the CDR3. Here the CDR3 reads CASSVDRGYGYTF. DNA of the CDR3: TGTGCCAGCAGCGTTGACAGGGGCTATGGCTACACCTTC.

This chain joins TRBV28 and TRBJ1-6; D remains unclear. Germline V CDR1 and CDR2: MDHEN, SYDVKM. The CDR3 sequence is 14 residues long. V gave up 6 bases and J gave up 9 bases, with 15 bases separating them. CDR3 in DNA: TGTGCCAGCAGAGACGGACGGGATTTTTCACCCCTCCACTTT. The encoded protein is CASRDGRDFSPLHF. The whole variable domain, filled in from reference TRBV28 and TRBJ1-6, reads DVKVTQSSRYLVKRTGEKVFLECVQDMDHENMFWYRQDPGLGLRLIYFSYDVKMKEKGDIPEGYSVSREKKERFSLILESASTNQTSMYLCASRDGRDFSPLHFGNGTRLTVT.

The J gene is TRBJ1-3, the V gene TRBV7-3, with a tentative D call TRBD1 (5 bases). Germline loops: CDR1 SGHTA, CDR2 FQGTGA. CDR3 length: 13 amino acids. Trimming took off 4 bases at V and 4 bases at J, with 8 bases between the two ends. DNA for the CDR3: TGTGCCAGCAGCTCAGGGATCGGAAACACCATATATTTT. This sequence encodes CASSSGIGNTIYF.

The V and J genes are TRBV28 and TRBJ1-5, with 9 bases that match TRBD1. The germline V gene encodes CDR1 MDHEN and CDR2 SYDVKM. This CDR3 region has 17 residues. With 5 bases clipped from V and 7 bases from J, the junction kept 15 bases outside the gene matches. The CDR3 nucleotides are TGTGCCAGCAGTCCCCCGGGACAGGGCGGGGACAACCAGCCCCAGCATTTT. Translated: CASSPPGQGGDNQPQHF. The variable domain in full, with the rest retrieved from reference TRBV28 and TRBJ1-5, is DVKVTQSSRYLVKRTGEKVFLECVQDMDHENMFWYRQDPGLGLRLIYFSYDVKMKEKGDIPEGYSVSREKKERFSLILESASTNQTSMYLCASSPPGQGGDNQPQHFGDGTRLSIL.

This chain connects TRBV28 to TRBJ2-7; 7 positions match TRBD1. CDR3 size: 21 residues. Germline CDR1 and CDR2: MDHEN and SYDVKM. With V trimmed by 5 bases and J by 3 bases, 28 bases remained unmatched. CDR3 nucleotides: TGTGCCAGCAGTGCTAACGTAGGACAGGTTCGAAGTGGCACGTACATCTACGAGCAGTACTTC. It specifies CASSANVGQVRSGTYIYEQYF.

This sequence joins TRBV18 and TRBJ2-1; D is unresolved. The CDR3 loop spans 14 amino acids. CDR1 KGHSH and CDR2 LQKENI come from the germline V gene. Trimming cost V 3 bases and J 8 bases, with 14 bases left between them. CDR3 nucleotide sequence: TGTGCCAGCTCACCTTCGACTGCGCTCGATGAGCAGTTCTTC. Translating gives CASSPSTALDEQFF.

V gene TRBV27 combines with J gene TRBJ2-3; 10 nucleotides agree with TRBD2. Germline-derived CDR1 and CDR2 are MNHEY and SMNVEV (reference sequence). The CDR3 is 13 amino acids. J lost 8 bases, V lost 5 bases, and 4 bases had no gene match. The CDR3 DNA reads TGTGCCAGCAGTCTAGCGGGGGTCGGTACGCAGTATTTT. Its protein product is CASSLAGVGTQYF.

The chain joins TRBV12-3 or TRBV12-4 to TRBJ1-2; perhaps TRBD1 as D (6 bases). This CDR3 contains 13 residues. V was cut by 1 base and J by 6 bases, with 9 bases left in between. CDR3 sequence: CASSLEQGHGYTF. The CDR3 DNA reads TGTGCCAGCAGTTTAGAGCAGGGGCATGGCTACACCTTC.

The chain recombines TRBV4-1 with TRBJ2-7; maybe TRBD1 (5 bases). This CDR3 spans 14 amino acids. Trimming took 1 base from V and 3 from J, leaving 10 bases between them. Germline-derived CDR1 and CDR2 are MGHRA and YSYEKL. The CDR3 DNA is TGCGCCAGCAGCCAAGCAGGGTCAGGCTACGAGCAGTACTTC. Its protein product is CASSQAGSGYEQYF.

Note on this clone: The sample contains more than one DNA sequence encoding this CDR3. The V and J genes are TRBV6-5 and TRBJ1-2; TRBD1 aligns across 7 bases. V lost 6 bases, J lost 7 bases, and 2 bases stayed unmatched. There are 11 residues in the CDR3. CDR1 is MNHEY, CDR2 SVGAGI, per germline. CDR3 DNA sequence: TGTGCCAGCAGGAGACAGGGTGGCTACACCTTC. This translates into CASRRQGGYTF.

The V and J genes are TRBV7-6 and TRBJ1-6; TRBD1 matches at 7 bases. The CDR3 has 14 residues. In germline, CDR1 is SGHVS, CDR2 FNYEAQ. Trimming removed 5 bases from V and 7 bases from J; junction bases left unmatched: 5. The CDR3 sequence is CASSAWDSNSPLHF. The CDR3, as DNA: TGTGCCAGCAGCGCATGGGACAGCAATTCACCCCTCCACTTT.

This chain joins TRBV10-2 and TRBJ1-1; D is perhaps TRBD1 (6 bases). Trimming pared 6 bases from V and 6 bases from J, leaving 14 bases between. Looked up from germline, CDR1 is WSHSY and CDR2 is SAAADI. This CDR3 is 13 amino acids long. The CDR3 region has the DNA TGCGCCAGCAGGGACAGTGGTCCCCCTGAAGCTTTCTTT. It is translated as CASRDSGPPEAFF.

Points on this clone: One end of the junction is discordant with germline, which a read error may explain. The chain is built from TRBV28 and TRBJ1-6, with unresolved D. This CDR3 has 11 residues. Looked up from germline, CDR1 is MDHEN and CDR2 is SYDVKM. CDR3 region: CASSLSSSTNF. As DNA, the CDR3 is TGTGCCAGCAGTTTATCCTCGAGCACCAACTTT.

This chain connects TRBV7-9 to TRBJ1-4; D may be TRBD1 (5 bases). Germline V gene lookup returns CDR1 SEHNR and CDR2 FQNEAQ (reference sequence). Deletions cut 8 bases from V and 8 bases from J, with 27 bases between. The CDR3 has 17 amino acids. This chain's CDR3 is CASEANDGTPRGEKLFF. The CDR3 nucleotides read TGTGCCAGCGAGGCCAACGACGGGACTCCTCGGGGGGAAAAACTGTTTTTT. Full variable domain (outside the CDR3, taken from reference TRBV7-9 and TRBJ1-4): DTGVSQNPRHKITKRGQNVTFRCDPISEHNRLYWYRQTLGQGPEFLTYFQNEAQLEKSRLLSDRFSAERPKGSFSTLEIQRTEQGDSAMYLCASEANDGTPRGEKLFFGSGTQLSVL.

The gene calls are TRBV11-2 and TRBJ2-1; 11 bases fit TRBD2. After removal of 2 bases from V and 8 bases from J, the junction contained 8 bases not matched to a gene. The CDR3 consists of 16 residues. CDR1 and CDR2 (germline): SGHAT, FQNNGV. The CDR3 spells CASSLWTSGYSDEQFF. DNA of the CDR3: TGTGCCAGCAGCTTATGGACTAGCGGGTACAGCGATGAGCAGTTCTTC.

The chain employs TRBV7-9 and TRBJ1-1; D is unclear. The CDR3 has 15 residues. V was pared by 5 bases and J by 0 bases, with 13 bases between. Germline lookup yields CDR1 SEHNR and CDR2 FQNEAQ (reference sequence). The CDR3, as DNA: TGTGCCAGCAGCCCTCGGACGGGAGTGAACACTGAAGCTTTCTTT. This gives the protein CASSPRTGVNTEAFF.

This chain uses TRBV5-6 with TRBJ2-5; 10 nucleotides agree with TRBD1. Germline V gives CDR1 SGHDT, CDR2 YYEEEE. The V segment lost 4 bases and the J segment 4 bases; nucleotides outside the gene matches: 10. This CDR3 contains 16 residues. CDR3 amino acids: CASSIIPGQGGETQYF. Written as DNA, the CDR3 is TGTGCCAGCAGCATAATACCAGGACAGGGGGGAGAGACCCAGTACTTC.

The V call is TRBV2, the J call TRBJ1-1, with TRBD1 identical over 10 bases. The germline CDR1 and CDR2 sequences are SNHLY and FYNNEI. Trimming cost V 4 bases and J 1 base; bases outside gene matches: 3. The CDR3 has 15 residues. CDR3 nucleotide sequence: TGTGCCAGCAGTGGGGACAGGGGAAGGAACACTGAAGCTTTCTTT. This gives the protein CASSGDRGRNTEAFF.

J is TRBJ1-2 and V is TRBV7-2; 8 bases line up with TRBD1. The germline V gene encodes CDR1 SGHTA and CDR2 FQGNSA. Germline trimming cut 5 bases from V and 4 bases from J; bases unmatched to any gene: 9. This CDR3 region has 15 residues. CDR3 amino acids: CASSTRQGSGYGYTF. The CDR3, as DNA: TGTGCCAGCAGCACACGACAGGGGTCTGGCTATGGCTACACCTTC.